The 6 T cell receptor beta chains below come from one sample, sequenced in a study of blood T cell repertoires in COVID-19. The data were produced by immunoSEQ multiplex PCR, yet TCRdb's version contains in-frame clones alone and is incomplete. Of 55,000 to 90,000 clones listed, about 88% are singletons. Sequencing used peripheral blood. Source of these receptors: a human donor in a cohort sampled during active COVID-19.

In DNA form, the CDR3 reads TGCAGTGCTAGTAAGGGACAGATCACAGATACGCAGTATTTT. It is translated as CSASKGQITDTQYF. V usage is TRBV20-1 and J usage is TRBJ2-3, with 7 bases fitting TRBD1. J lost 2 bases, V lost 3 bases, and 5 bases had no gene match. CDR1 and CDR2 (germline): DFQATT, SNEGSKA (reference sequence). This CDR3 is built from 14 residues.

J is TRBJ2-7 and V is TRBV12-2; TRBD1, the table's D call, lacks a check against the DNA. TRBV12-2 counts as a pseudogene. The CDR3 loop spans 10 amino acids. CDR3 loop: CASRLTVRYV. CDR3 sequence (DNA): TGTGCAAGTCGCTTGACAGTACGGTACGTC.

This chain connects TRBV4-2 to TRBJ1-1; no firm D call. The CDR3 length is 16 residues. Looked up from germline, CDR1 is LGHNA and CDR2 is YNFKEQ. Trimming cost V 0 bases and J 8 bases, with 19 bases left between them. The CDR3: CASSQETPPGSVEAFF. As DNA, the CDR3 is TGTGCCAGCAGCCAAGAGACCCCCCCGGGGTCAGTCGAAGCTTTCTTT.

V usage is TRBV11-2 and J usage is TRBJ2-1, with TRBD2 matching over 8 bases. The trim removed 2 bases at V and 4 bases at J, leaving 13 bases unmatched. This CDR3 spans 18 amino acids. In germline, CDR1 is SGHAT, CDR2 FQNNGV. CDR3 DNA sequence: TGTGCCAGCAGCTTACCGCTCGGAATAGCGGGAACATACAATGAGCAGTTCTTC. Amino acids: CASSLPLGIAGTYNEQFF.

V gene TRBV3-1 (or the pseudogene TRBV3-2) combines with J gene TRBJ2-7; 11 bases are shared with TRBD2. CDR1 is LGHDT and CDR2 is YNNKEL in the germline V gene (reference sequence). J was trimmed by 0 bases and V by 4 bases; bases with no gene match: 8. The CDR3 is 17 residues long. Here the CDR3 reads CASSPRLAGSSSYEQYF. CDR3 coding DNA: TGTGCCAGCAGCCCTCGACTAGCGGGATCGAGCTCCTACGAGCAGTACTTC.

This clone showed up just once. This chain links TRBV2 with TRBJ2-2; a weak D match, TRBD2 (5 bases). Per the germline V gene, CDR1 is SNHLY and CDR2 is FYNNEI. V was clipped by 7 bases and J by 1 base, with 13 bases between them. The CDR3 is 15 amino acids. The CDR3 is CASKPRLLNTGELFF. In DNA, the CDR3 is TGTGCCAGCAAACCCAGACTACTGAACACCGGGGAGCTGTTTTTT.